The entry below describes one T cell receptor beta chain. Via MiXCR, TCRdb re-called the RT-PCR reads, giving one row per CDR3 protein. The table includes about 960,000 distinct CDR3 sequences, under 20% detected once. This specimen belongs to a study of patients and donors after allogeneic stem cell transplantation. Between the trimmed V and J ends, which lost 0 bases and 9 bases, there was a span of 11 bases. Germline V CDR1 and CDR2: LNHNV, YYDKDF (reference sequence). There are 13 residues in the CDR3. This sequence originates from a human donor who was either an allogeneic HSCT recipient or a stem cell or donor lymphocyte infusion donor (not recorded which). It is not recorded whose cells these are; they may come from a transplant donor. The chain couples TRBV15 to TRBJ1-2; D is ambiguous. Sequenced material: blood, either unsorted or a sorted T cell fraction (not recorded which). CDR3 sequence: CATSRDGSGRYTF. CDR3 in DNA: TGTGCCACCAGCAGAGATGGGTCCGGCCGCTACACCTTC.